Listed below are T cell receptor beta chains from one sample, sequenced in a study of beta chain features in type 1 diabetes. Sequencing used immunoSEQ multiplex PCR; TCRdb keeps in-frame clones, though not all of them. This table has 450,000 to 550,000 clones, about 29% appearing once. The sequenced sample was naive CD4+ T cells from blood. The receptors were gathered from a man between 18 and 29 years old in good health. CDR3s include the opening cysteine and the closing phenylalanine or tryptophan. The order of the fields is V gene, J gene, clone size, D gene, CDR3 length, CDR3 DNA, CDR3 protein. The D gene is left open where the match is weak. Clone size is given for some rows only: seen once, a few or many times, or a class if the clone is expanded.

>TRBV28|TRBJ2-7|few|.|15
TGTGCCAGCAGTTTAGGTTTTTCTGGGGTCTACGAGCAGTACTTC
CASSLGFSGVYEQYF
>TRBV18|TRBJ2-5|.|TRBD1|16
TGTGCCAGCTCCGACGGGCACAGGGGAATTCAAGAGACCCAGTACTTC
CASSDGHRGIQETQYF
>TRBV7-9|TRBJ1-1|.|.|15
TGTGCCAGCAGAGACACGGGACAAACGAACACTGAAGCTTTCTTT
CASRDTGQTNTEAFF
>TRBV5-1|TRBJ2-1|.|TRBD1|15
TGCGCCAGCAGCTTGGCCCTGACAGGGGGGAATGAGCAGTTCTTC
CASSLALTGGNEQFF
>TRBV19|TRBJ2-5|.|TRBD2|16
TGTGCCAGTAGTGACCCGGGACTAGATGTCCGGGAGACCCAGTACTTC
CASSDPGLDVRETQYF
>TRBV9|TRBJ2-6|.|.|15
TGTGCCAGCAGCGTAGAAGGGTCTGGGGCCAACGTCCTGACTTTC
CASSVEGSGANVLTF
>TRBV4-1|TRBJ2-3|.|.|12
TGCGCCAGCAGCCGAAAGCCAGATACGCAGTATTTT
CASSRKPDTQYF
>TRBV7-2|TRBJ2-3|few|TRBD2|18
TGTGCCAGCAGCTTCCCGACTAGCGGGCCCGTTAGCACAGATACGCAGTATTTT
CASSFPTSGPVSTDTQYF
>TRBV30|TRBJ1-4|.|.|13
TGTGCCTGGAGCGGGGGGCCTAATGAAAAACTGTTTTTT
CAWSGGPNEKLFF
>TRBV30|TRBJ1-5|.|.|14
TGTGCCTGGAGTGTACGGTTTCAGGATCAGCCCCAGCATTTT
CAWSVRFQDQPQHF
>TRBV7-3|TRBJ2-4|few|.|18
TGTGCCAGCAGCTTAACGCTCGCCAGAACAATAGCCAAAAACATTCAGTACTTC
CASSLTLARTIAKNIQYF
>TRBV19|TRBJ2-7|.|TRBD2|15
TGTGCCAGTAGTATTGTTGCGGGAGAGTCCTACGAGCAGTACTTC
CASSIVAGESYEQYF
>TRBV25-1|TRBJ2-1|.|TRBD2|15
TGTGCCAGCAGTGCGACTAGCGGGAGGCGCTATGAGCAGTTCTTC
CASSATSGRRYEQFF
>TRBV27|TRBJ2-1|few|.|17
TGTGCCAGCAGTTTCCGGGCCGACTTCCGCTCCTACAATGAGCAGTTCTTC
CASSFRADFRSYNEQFF
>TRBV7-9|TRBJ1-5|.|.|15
TGTGCCAGCAGCCCATCCGGGAATATAGAACAGCCCCAGCATTTT
CASSPSGNIEQPQHF
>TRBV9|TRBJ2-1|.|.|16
TGTGCCAGCAGCCCTCGTGTATGGGGGGATAATACTGAGCAGTTCTTC
CASSPRVWGDNTEQFF
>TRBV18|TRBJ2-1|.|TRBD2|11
TGTGCCAGCACGCCGGGGGGTGAGCAGTTCTTC
CASTPGGEQFF
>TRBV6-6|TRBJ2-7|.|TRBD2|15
TGTGCCAGCAGTTATAGGCTAGCGGGCGACTACGAGCAGTACTTC
CASSYRLAGDYEQYF
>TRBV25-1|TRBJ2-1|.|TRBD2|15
TGTGCCAGCAGTTTAAGTAGCGGGAGTTACCATGAGCAGTTCTTC
CASSLSSGSYHEQFF
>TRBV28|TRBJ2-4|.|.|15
TGTGCCAGCAGCATAAATCTGGGGGCCAAAAACATTCAGTACTTC
CASSINLGAKNIQYF
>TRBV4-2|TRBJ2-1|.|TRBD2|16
TGTGCCAGCAGCCAAGATCTCAGCGGGAGGGGAAATGAGCAGTTCTTC
CASSQDLSGRGNEQFF
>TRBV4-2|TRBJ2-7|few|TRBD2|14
TGTGCCAGCAGCCAACGGACTAGCGGGGACGAGCAGTACTTC
CASSQRTSGDEQYF